Shown below are 24 T cell receptor beta chains from a single sample sequenced in a study of T-cell reconstitution after alpha-beta-depleted transplantation in children. Unique molecular identifiers were incorporated during preparation of the TCRbeta library. TCRdb passed the PCR reads through MiXCR, listing each CDR3 protein once. This sample has fewer than 700,000 distinct CDR3 sequences, with 23% found just once. The material was PBMCs, mostly from graft donor cells, obtained 360 days after TCRalphabeta/CD19-depleted stem cell transplant. The receptor set was obtained from a boy younger than two who had a stem cell transplant for acute myeloid leukemia, so the T cells may come from the graft donor.

This clonotype was seen ten or more times. The chain uses TRBV29-1 and TRBJ1-2; 8 nucleotides agree with TRBD1. Germline lookup yields CDR1 SQVTM and CDR2 ANQGSEA. The V and J ends lost 4 bases and 2 bases, in that order; junction bases with no gene match: 9. CDR3 length: 15 residues. The CDR3 DNA reads as TGCAGCGTTGCTGGGCAGGGGGCGAGAAACTATGGCTACACCTTC. This translates into CSVAGQGARNYGYTF.

V is TRBV12-3 or TRBV12-4 and J is TRBJ1-1; maybe TRBD1 (5 bases). The CDR3 consists of 14 residues. With 6 bases removed from V and 5 bases from J, the gap between germline ends came to 16 bases. CDR3 nucleotides: TGTGCCAGCAGCCCGGGACGGAGGGATACTGAAGCTTTCTTT. Its translation is CASSPGRRDTEAFF.

V and J are TRBV2 and TRBJ2-4; TRBD1 aligns across 10 bases. Germline V gene sequence: CDR1 SNHLY, CDR2 FYNNEI. V lost 6 bases and J lost 0; bases outside the gene matches: 11. The CDR3 is made up of 18 amino acids. CDR3 nucleotide sequence: TGTGCCAGCAGCGCCGGGACAGGGGCGATCATAGCCAAAAACATTCAGTACTTC. Translated: CASSAGTGAIIAKNIQYF.

With regard to this clonotype: This may come from a read error, since a much larger clone is one base off. The chain carries TRBV20-1 and TRBJ2-1; 14 bases are shared with TRBD2. Germline V lookup: CDR1 DFQATT, CDR2 SNEGSKA (reference sequence). The junction had 7 bases not matched to a gene; V was cut back by 6 bases and J by 12 bases. There are 13 residues in the CDR3. The chain's CDR3 is CSARTSGGFVQFF. In DNA, the CDR3 is TGCAGTGCGAGGACTAGCGGGGGGTTTGTGCAGTTCTTC.

The DNA of the CDR3 is TGTGCCAGCAGCTTAGTAGAGGGAATCGGGGAGCTGTTTTTT. Translating it yields CASSLVEGIGELFF. V and J are TRBV11-2 and TRBJ2-2, with D perhaps matching TRBD2 (5 bases). CDR1 and CDR2 (germline): SGHAT, FQNNGV. Trimming shortened V by 1 base and J by 7 bases, and 10 bases separated the two germline ends. This CDR3 region has 14 residues. Together with reference TRBV11-2 and TRBJ2-2, the CDR3 gives the full variable domain: EAGVAQSPRYKIIEKRQSVAFWCNPISGHATLYWYQQILGQGPKLLIQFQNNGVVDDSQLPKDRFSAERLKGVDSTLKIQPAKLEDSAVYLCASSLVEGIGELFFGEGSRLTVL.

This chain joins TRBV27 and TRBJ2-7; 11 nucleotides align to TRBD1. This CDR3 region has 14 residues. J was trimmed by 2 bases and V by 7 bases; bases with no gene match: 4. Germline values: CDR1 MNHEY, CDR2 SMNVEV (reference sequence). The CDR3 region has the DNA TGTGCCAGCAAACCGGGACAGGGGGCCTACGAGCAGTACTTC. Its protein product is CASKPGQGAYEQYF.

This clonotype was found many times. This chain joins TRBV12-3 or TRBV12-4 and TRBJ2-7; possible D gene TRBD1, 5 bases. This CDR3 has 12 residues. V lost 5 bases and J lost 3, with 8 bases in between. CDR3 coding DNA: TGTGCCAGCAGTCGCCAGGGCTACGAGCAGTACTTC. It is translated as CASSRQGYEQYF.

The rearrangement links TRBV7-9 to TRBJ2-1; D is undetermined. CDR1 SEHNR and CDR2 FQNEAQ come from the germline V gene (reference sequence). The CDR3 loop spans 13 amino acids. Trimming removed 1 base at V and 11 bases at J, with 12 bases between. CDR3 in amino acids: CASSLVVPLQQFF. The DNA for the CDR3 is TGTGCCAGCAGCTTAGTAGTCCCCCTTCAGCAGTTCTTC.

This clonotype has more than one count but fewer than ten. This rearrangement joins TRBV11-1 to TRBJ2-6; the D call may be TRBD1 or TRBD2 (5 bases each). Germline-derived CDR1 and CDR2 are SGHAT and FQDESV (reference sequence). Trimming removed 7 bases at V and 2 bases at J, with 21 bases between. This CDR3 is built from 18 residues. The CDR3 DNA reads TGTGCCAGCACCCCTGGGGACCGCGTTACTCCTGGGGCCAACGTCCTGACTTTC. Translating gives CASTPGDRVTPGANVLTF.

This clonotype appeared many times. This chain uses TRBV10-3 with TRBJ1-6; 8 positions match TRBD1. V shed 10 bases, J shed 4 bases, and the junction held 6 bases outside the gene matches. The CDR3 extends over 14 amino acids. CDR1 ENHRY and CDR2 SYGVKD come from the germline V gene. CDR3 residues: CATNDRGYNSPLHF. CDR3 in DNA: TGTGCCACTAACGACAGGGGTTATAATTCACCCCTCCACTTT.

The genes are TRBV6-1 and TRBJ1-4; weak D call: TRBD1 (5 bases). Germline CDR1 MNHNS, CDR2 SASEGT. The CDR3 contains 14 residues. Trimming took off 5 bases at V and 0 bases at J, with 7 bases between the two ends. The CDR3 sequence: CASSRQTTNEKLFF. DNA of the CDR3: TGTGCCAGCAGTCGACAGACAACTAATGAAAAACTGTTTTTT.

This chain joins TRBV12-3 or TRBV12-4 and TRBJ1-2; D call uncertain. CDR3 length equals 12 residues. The V and J ends lost 3 bases and 4 bases respectively, with 6 bases between them. In DNA form, the CDR3 reads TGTGCCAGCAGTTTGTCCATCTATGGCTACACCTTC. As protein: CASSLSIYGYTF.

In this sample, this clonotype turned up a few times. This chain joins TRBV9 and TRBJ2-3, with D tentatively TRBD2 (7 bases). This CDR3 has 15 amino acids. V was pared by 0 bases and J by 2 bases, with 10 bases between. Germline values: CDR1 SGDLS, CDR2 YYNGEE. The CDR3, as DNA: TGTGCCAGCAGCGTAGTGGGGGGGGCCACAGATACGCAGTATTTT. It translates to CASSVVGGATDTQYF. Full variable domain (remainder filled in from reference TRBV9 and TRBJ2-3): DSGVTQTPKHLITATGQRVTLRCSPRSGDLSVYWYQQSLDQGLQFLIQYYNGEERAKGNILERFSAQQFPDLHSELNLSSLELGDSALYFCASSVVGGATDTQYFGPGTRLTVL.

This CDR3 reads CSVVHFGASSTDTQYF. CDR3 DNA sequence: TGCAGCGTTGTGCATTTCGGGGCGTCTAGCACAGATACGCAGTATTTT. The chain combines TRBV29-1 with TRBJ2-3; D might be TRBD1 or TRBD2, each matching 5 bases. CDR1 SQVTM and CDR2 ANQGSEA come from the germline V gene. This CDR3 region has 16 residues. The V gene lost 4 bases and the J gene lost 0 bases, with 17 bases spanning the gap.

This clonotype came up many times. The chain recombines TRBV24-1 with TRBJ2-6, with TRBD1 as a possible D gene (5 bases). Germline CDR1 is KGHDR and CDR2 is SFDVKD. V gave up 3 bases and J gave up 0 bases, with 11 bases separating them. The length of the CDR3 is 17 residues. The CDR3 loop reads CATSDPRQSSGANVLTF. Written as DNA, the CDR3 is TGTGCCACCAGTGATCCGCGACAGAGCTCTGGGGCCAACGTCCTGACTTTC.

This clonotype was seen a handful of times. The DNA for the CDR3 is TGCAGTGCTGGGGGGGCAACTGGCTACACCTTC. Translated, it gives CSAGGATGYTF. The chain is built from TRBV20-1 and TRBJ1-2; TRBD1 is a possible D gene (6 bases). The CDR3 length is 11 residues. Trimming left V 5 bases short and J 7 bases short, with 11 bases between. Germline lookup yields CDR1 DFQATT and CDR2 SNEGSKA (reference sequence).

This chain links TRBV11-1 with TRBJ2-5; unclear D gene. With 1 base removed from V and 11 bases from J, the gap between germline ends came to 14 bases. The germline V gene has CDR1 SGHAT and CDR2 FQDESV (reference sequence). The CDR3 is 13 amino acids. CDR3 DNA sequence: TGTGCCAGCAGCTTAGGACAAACCGGGCCTCAGTACTTC. The encoded protein is CASSLGQTGPQYF.

This clonotype was observed at least ten times. The genes are TRBV12-3 or TRBV12-4 and TRBJ1-6; no reliable D call. The CDR3 is made up of 14 amino acids. The ends were cut back, 6 bases at V and 1 base at J, with 7 bases in the middle. The CDR3 DNA is TGTGCCAGCAGGACCGGGTCCTATAATTCACCCCTCCACTTT. It encodes CASRTGSYNSPLHF.

This clonotype was counted a few times. The chain couples TRBV20-1 to TRBJ2-1, with 8 bases identical to TRBD1. Germline assignment: CDR1 DFQATT and CDR2 SNEGSKA (reference sequence). The CDR3 has 15 residues. The junction had 6 bases not matched to a gene; V was cut back by 0 bases and J by 5 bases. The CDR3 spells CSARDGQTGDNEQFF. CDR3 DNA: TGCAGTGCTAGAGATGGGCAGACAGGGGACAATGAGCAGTTCTTC.

This clonotype was found a few times. The chain recombines TRBV12-3 or TRBV12-4 with TRBJ2-4; 11 nucleotides match TRBD1. V shed 3 bases and J 8 bases; nucleotides not matched to a gene: 6. CDR3 length: 15 residues. CDR3 nucleotide sequence: TGTGCCAGCAGTTTGGACAGGGGGCGGTCGGACATTCAGTACTTC. This encodes CASSLDRGRSDIQYF.

This clonotype was observed a few times. The CDR3 protein is CASSLASGNTEAFF. The CDR3 DNA follows: TGTGCCAGCAGCTTAGCTTCTGGGAACACTGAAGCTTTCTTT. V usage is TRBV7-9 and J usage is TRBJ1-1, with D unresolved. This CDR3 region has 14 residues. Per germline, CDR1 SEHNR and CDR2 FQNEAQ (reference sequence). Trimming shortened V by 0 bases and J by 1 base, and 6 bases separated the two germline ends.

This clonotype showed up just a few times. This chain connects TRBV12-3 or TRBV12-4 to TRBJ1-2; D is perhaps TRBD1 (5 bases). The CDR3 loop spans 15 amino acids. V lost 5 bases, J lost 2 bases, and 15 bases lay in between. The CDR3 DNA reads TGTGCCAGCAGTCCCGGACAATTCGCAAACTATGGCTACACCTTC. Translated: CASSPGQFANYGYTF.

The CDR3 nucleotides are TGCAGTGCCCCCGGGTGGGGACTAGCCCAGAATGAGCAGTTCTTC. Translating it yields CSAPGWGLAQNEQFF. The chain is built from TRBV20-1 and TRBJ2-1; 9 positions agree with TRBD2. CDR1 is DFQATT, CDR2 SNEGSKA, per germline (reference sequence). Trimming at V came to 6 bases and at J to 7 bases, leaving 13 bases not matched to a gene. The CDR3 consists of 15 residues.

This chain joins TRBV6-1 and TRBJ2-7; 8 bases fit TRBD1. The germline V gene has CDR1 MNHNS and CDR2 SASEGT. V shed 8 bases and J 2 bases; nucleotides not matched to a gene: 8. CDR3 length: 14 amino acids. The CDR3 nucleotides are TGTGCCAGCGAAGACAGGGGATTTACCTACGAGCAGTACGTC. Translating gives CASEDRGFTYEQYV.